This T cell receptor (beta chain) was observed in a study of blood T cell repertoires in COVID-19. TCRdb keeps only in-frame clones here, not all; method: immunoSEQ multiplex PCR. The sample has 280,000 or so clones; 87% are singletons. V shed 4 bases and J 6 bases; nucleotides not matched to a gene: 9. This CDR3 spans 14 amino acids. Germline V gene sequence: CDR1 SGHNT, CDR2 YYREEE (reference sequence). Material: PBMCs or T cells enriched from blood (not recorded which). The TCR comes from a woman in her thirties or forties who had recovered from COVID-19. The chain uses TRBV5-4 and TRBJ1-2, with 7 bases matching TRBD1. In DNA, the CDR3 is TGTGCCAGCAGCCTAGGGACAGAGGCAGATGGCTACACCTTC. This translates into CASSLGTEADGYTF.